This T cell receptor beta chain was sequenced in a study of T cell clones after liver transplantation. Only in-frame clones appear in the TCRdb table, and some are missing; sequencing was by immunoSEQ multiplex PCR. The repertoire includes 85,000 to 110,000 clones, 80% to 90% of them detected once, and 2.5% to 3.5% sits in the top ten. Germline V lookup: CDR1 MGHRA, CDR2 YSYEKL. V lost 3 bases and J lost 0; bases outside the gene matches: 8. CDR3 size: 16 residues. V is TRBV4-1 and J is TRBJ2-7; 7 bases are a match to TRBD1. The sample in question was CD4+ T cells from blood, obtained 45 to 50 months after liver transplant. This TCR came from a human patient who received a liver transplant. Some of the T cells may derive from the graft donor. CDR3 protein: CASSHLTGIPSYEQYF. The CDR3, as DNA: TGCGCCAGCAGCCACTTGACAGGGATTCCCTCCTACGAGCAGTACTTC.